The T cell receptor (beta chain) under discussion was sequenced for a study of read filtering for tumor transcriptome and immune sequencing. Many counts were recorded for this clonotype. There are 17 residues in the CDR3. Germline lookup yields CDR1 SGHVS and CDR2 FNYEAQ. V was trimmed by 2 bases and J by 0 bases, leaving 14 bases between them. Molecular barcoded adaptors covering alpha/delta and beta/gamma chains were used on 400 ng RNA. TCRdb re-called the reads through MiXCR, storing one row per CDR3 protein. Here the sample spans roughly 67,000 distinct CDR3 sequences, around 20% being singletons.

Sequencing was performed on a population of CD138-negative cells sorted from bone marrow. This TCR was sampled from a donor aged 40 or older with multiple myeloma. This rearrangement joins TRBV7-6 to TRBJ2-4, with a weak D call TRBD2 (5 bases). Here the CDR3 DNA reads TGTGCCAGCAGCTTACGCGGCCCGGGGTCAGCCAAAAACATTCAGTACTTC. Encoded protein: CASSLRGPGSAKNIQYF.